Following are 20 T cell receptor beta chains from one sample sequenced in a study of T cells in Graves' hyperthyroidism and ophthalmopathy. Amplified TCR beta CDR3 regions derived from RNA transcripts. HTBI primers were used for first-round RT-PCR of the TCR CDR3. MiXCR, run by TCRdb on the multiplex PCR reads, gives a single entry per CDR3 protein. This table holds hundreds of thousands of distinct CDR3 sequences, roughly 14% found once. Sample: blood. The receptors shown here come from a man aged 18-30 years with Graves' ophthalmopathy.

This clonotype has a count of ten or more. The CDR3 region has the DNA TGTGCCAGCAGTCACACTCAGAATGAGCAGTTCTTC. Amino acids: CASSHTQNEQFF. The chain has TRBV27 and TRBJ2-1, with D uncertain. Trimming left V 5 bases short and J 7 bases short, with 9 bases between. This CDR3 is 12 amino acids long. Germline CDR1 is MNHEY and CDR2 is SMNVEV (reference sequence).

The table lists this clonotype with many counts. The chain joins TRBV11-3 to TRBJ2-5; TRBD2 matches at 9 bases. Germline V gene sequence: CDR1 SGHNT, CDR2 YENEEA. The CDR3 has 14 amino acids. The J segment lost 3 bases and the V segment lost 5 bases, leaving 4 bases of the junction unmatched. CDR3 coding DNA: TGTGCCAGCAGCATTAGCGGGGGAGAAGAGACCCAGTACTTC. Its translation: CASSISGGEETQYF.

This clonotype was counted many times. This CDR3 reads CASSLALDPDTQYF. As DNA, the CDR3 is TGTGCCAGCAGCCTGGCGCTAGACCCAGATACGCAGTATTTT. V is TRBV7-3 and J is TRBJ2-3; D gene ambiguous. The CDR3 loop spans 14 amino acids. Trimming cost V 5 bases and J 4 bases, with 13 bases left between them. Germline CDR1 and CDR2: SGHTA and FQGTGA.

In this sample, this clonotype turned up many times. The chain has TRBV20-1 and TRBJ2-3, with 11 bases that match TRBD2. Trimming cost V 6 bases and J 4 bases; bases outside gene matches: 3. The V gene's germline CDR1 is DFQATT and CDR2 SNEGSKA (reference sequence). The CDR3 totals 13 residues. The CDR3 nucleotides read TGCAGTGCCGTAGCGGGAGGGGCAGATACGCAGTATTTT. Protein sequence: CSAVAGGADTQYF.

This clonotype was recorded many times. V is TRBV7-8 and J is TRBJ2-3; 14 positions agree with TRBD2. The CDR3 consists of 17 residues. CDR1 SGHVS and CDR2 FQNEAQ come from the germline V gene. V was clipped by 5 bases and J by 1 base; unmatched bases: 5. CDR3 bases: TGTGCCAGCAGCAACTTGGGACTAGCGGGGGGCACAGATACGCAGTATTTT. Translation gives CASSNLGLAGGTDTQYF.

On this clonotype itself: This may be a read error: a much more frequent sequence differs by one nucleotide. This chain connects TRBV6-2 or TRBV6-3 to TRBJ1-1; D is possibly TRBD1 (5 bases). CDR3 length equals 15 residues. Germline lookup yields CDR1 MNHEY and CDR2 SVGEGT. The CDR3 sequence: CAGSSPWGRNTEAFF. The CDR3 coding sequence is TGTGCCGGCAGTAGCCCGTGGGGGAGGAACACTGAAGCTTTCTTT.

This clonotype showed up many times. The chain has TRBV11-1 and TRBJ2-7; D tentatively reads TRBD1 or TRBD2 (5 bases each). V lost 4 bases, J lost 2 bases, and 9 bases lay in between. This CDR3 region has 13 residues. Germline V gene sequence: CDR1 SGHAT, CDR2 FQDESV (reference sequence). This CDR3 is CASSSGPTYEQYF. Here the CDR3 DNA reads TGTGCCAGCAGCTCGGGACCGACCTACGAGCAGTACTTC.

This clonotype was picked up many times. The chain couples TRBV7-6 to TRBJ2-3; TRBD2 matches 10 bases. This CDR3 spans 15 amino acids. CDR1 SGHVS and CDR2 FNYEAQ come from the germline V gene. With 5 bases clipped from V and 4 bases from J, the junction kept 6 bases outside the gene matches. Here the CDR3 DNA reads TGTGCCAGCAGCCATCCACTAGCGGGACCAGATACGCAGTATTTT. It encodes CASSHPLAGPDTQYF.

This clonotype was observed at least ten times. V is TRBV5-1 and J is TRBJ2-7, with D perhaps matching TRBD1 (6 bases). The CDR3 is 14 residues long. CDR1 is SGHRS and CDR2 is YFSETQ in the germline V gene. V lost 4 bases and J lost 6, with 17 bases in between. The CDR3 nucleotides are TGCGCCAGCAGCCTAGGCAGGGGAAGGGTCGAGCAGTACTTC. Translated, it gives CASSLGRGRVEQYF.

This clonotype was counted between two and nine times. V is TRBV9 and J is TRBJ2-7, with 10 bases matching TRBD1. The V gene's germline CDR1 is SGDLS and CDR2 YYNGEE. The J segment lost 7 bases and the V segment lost 5 bases, leaving 12 bases of the junction unmatched. The CDR3 has 15 amino acids. The CDR3 loop is CASSNTGQGLGEQYF. In DNA form, the CDR3 reads TGTGCCAGCAGTAATACGGGACAGGGGCTGGGGGAGCAGTACTTC.

This clonotype was counted between two and nine times. The chain employs TRBV7-6 and TRBJ1-6, with D unresolved. With 2 bases removed from V and 7 bases from J, the gap between germline ends came to 15 bases. The CDR3 is made up of 16 amino acids. In germline, CDR1 is SGHVS, CDR2 FNYEAQ. CDR3 sequence: CASSLRAQTPNSPLHF. CDR3 DNA sequence: TGTGCCAGCAGCTTAAGGGCTCAGACCCCAAATTCACCCCTCCACTTT.

This clonotype appeared many times. This chain uses TRBV14 with TRBJ2-7; maybe TRBD2 (5 bases). Germline CDR1 reads SGHDN; CDR2 reads FVKESK. There are 15 residues in the CDR3. V lost 5 bases and J 0 bases, leaving 14 bases between the germline ends. The CDR3 DNA is TGTGCCAGCAGCAAAGGAGTCAGCGGCTCCTACGAGCAGTACTTC. Translated: CASSKGVSGSYEQYF.

The gene calls are TRBV30 and TRBJ2-5; 8 positions agree with TRBD2. J lost 5 bases, V lost 7 bases, and 9 bases had no gene match. The germline V gene has CDR1 GTSNPN and CDR2 SVGIG (reference sequence). CDR3 size: 13 residues. The CDR3 nucleotides read TGTGCCTCTGACCTCGGGGGGGGGGAGACCCAGTACTTC. Translated, it gives CASDLGGGETQYF.

This clonotype was recorded at least ten times. This chain uses TRBV2 with TRBJ1-6; no clear D. The CDR3 covers 13 residues. Germline CDR1 reads SNHLY; CDR2 reads FYNNEI. V lost 4 bases, J lost 8 bases, and 9 bases lay in between. CDR3 amino acids: CASSGTRDSPLHF. The CDR3 DNA follows: TGTGCCAGCAGTGGGACTAGGGATTCACCCCTCCACTTT.

Many counts were recorded for this clonotype. The J gene is TRBJ2-7, the V gene TRBV7-2; the D gene is possibly TRBD2 (7 bases). CDR1 and CDR2 (germline): SGHTA, FQGNSA. Trimming pared 6 bases from V and 6 bases from J, leaving 15 bases between. The CDR3 totals 13 residues. The CDR3 region is CASRSQGGTEQYF. The CDR3 nucleotides read TGTGCCAGCAGGTCACAGGGAGGGACCGAGCAGTACTTC.

In this sample, this clonotype turned up a few times. Since a much larger clone is just one base distant, this may be a read error. The chain combines TRBV5-1 with TRBJ1-1; the D gene is possibly TRBD1 (5 bases). V lost 6 bases to trimming and J lost 1 base, with 10 bases between them. The germline gives CDR1 SGHRS, CDR2 YFSETQ. CDR3 length: 13 residues. The CDR3 region has the DNA TGCGCCAGCAAGACAGCCCAGAACACTGAAGCTTTCTTT. Translated: CASKTAQNTEAFF.

There are many counts of this clonotype. The chain combines TRBV6-1 with TRBJ2-7; 10 nucleotides line up with TRBD1. The trim removed 6 bases at V and 3 bases at J, leaving 5 bases unmatched. Germline V gene sequence: CDR1 MNHNS, CDR2 SASEGT. The CDR3 has 14 amino acids. DNA for the CDR3: TGTGCCAGCAGCCCCGGGACAGGGGTCTACGAGCAGTACTTC. Encoded protein: CASSPGTGVYEQYF.

J is TRBJ1-1 and V is TRBV12-3 or TRBV12-4; D is unresolved. There are 13 residues in the CDR3. V was trimmed by 5 bases and J by 5 bases, leaving 12 bases between them. In DNA form, the CDR3 reads TGTGCCAGCAGTCGAGAGTTCGGAACTGAAGCTTTCTTT. Translation: CASSREFGTEAFF.

This clonotype appeared many times. The chain recombines TRBV11-3 with TRBJ2-5; D is perhaps TRBD1 (5 bases). V dropped 6 bases and J dropped 5 bases, with 13 bases sitting between them. This CDR3 is 13 amino acids long. From germline, CDR1 is SGHNT and CDR2 YENEEA. Here the CDR3 DNA reads TGTGCCAGCAGTCACAGGTTCCTTGAGACCCAGTACTTC. It is translated as CASSHRFLETQYF.

There are many counts of this clonotype. The rearrangement links TRBV11-2 to TRBJ2-7; TRBD1 might be the D (5 bases). The length of the CDR3 is 15 residues. Germline V lookup: CDR1 SGHAT, CDR2 FQNNGV. V was pared by 0 bases and J by 2 bases, with 11 bases between. This CDR3 is CASSLEQVRTYEQYF. The CDR3 DNA sequence: TGTGCCAGCAGCTTAGAACAGGTTCGAACCTACGAGCAGTACTTC.